This TCR beta chain was identified during a study of early T cells in non-severe SARS-CoV-2 infection. V trimming: 2 bases; J trimming: 4 bases; junction bases outside the gene matches: 1. The CDR3 has 13 residues. Germline V gives CDR1 MNHNY, CDR2 SVGAGI (reference sequence). TCRdb analysed the 5' RACE reads with MiXCR anew, one entry per CDR3 protein. The table records around 25,000 distinct CDR3 sequences, around 6% of them present only once. The rearrangement uses TRBV6-6 and TRBJ1-1; TRBD1 agrees at 7 bases. The sequenced sample consisted of whole blood. The source of this sequence is an adult who was a healthcare worker with PCR-confirmed SARS-CoV-2 infection or an uninfected control (not recorded which). CDR3 region: CASSYQGGTEAFF. The CDR3 nucleotides read TGTGCCAGCAGTTACCAGGGGGGCACTGAAGCTTTCTTT.